This T cell receptor (beta chain) is drawn from a study of cytomegalovirus exposure and HLA in healthy donors. PCR employed 60 Vbeta and 13 Jbeta primers. TCRdb keeps only in-frame clones here, not all; method: immunoSEQ multiplex PCR. Seen here are 120,000 or so clones, about four fifths observed once, and the top ten hold over 3%. V lost 0 bases, J lost 8 bases, and 5 bases stayed unmatched. This CDR3 is 15 amino acids long. Germline CDR1 is SGHTA and CDR2 is FQGNSA. The J gene is TRBJ2-1, the V gene TRBV7-2, with 9 positions matching TRBD1. Sequenced input: PBMCs. This sequence originates from a woman between 40 and 50 years old in good health and CMV-seropositive. The CDR3 bases are TGTGCCAGCAGCTTAGCGGTGGACAGGGGCCATGAGCAGTTCTTC. Its translation: CASSLAVDRGHEQFF. Filled out from reference TRBV7-2 and TRBJ2-1, the complete variable domain reads GAGVSQSPSNKVTEKGKDVELRCDPISGHTALYWYRQSLGQGLEFLIYFQGNSAPDKSGLPSDRFSAERTGGSVSTLTIQRTQQEDSAVYLCASSLAVDRGHEQFFGPGTRLTVL.